This T cell receptor beta chain was profiled in a study of blood T cell repertoires in COVID-19. Study information: Specimens from acute and convalescent COVID-19 originated in the United States, Italy and Spain.

The CDR3 consists of 19 residues. Germline V gene sequence: CDR1 MNHEY, CDR2 SVGEGT. The junction had 18 bases not matched to a gene; V was cut back by 2 bases and J by 7 bases. Clones were sequenced by immunoSEQ multiplex PCR, and TCRdb holds only the in-frame ones, with some missing. The repertoire has about 360,000 clones, 75% to 90% of them found once; the top ten carry about 7.6%. Seattle patients were enrolled while actively infected and followed longitudinally. This TCR derives from a woman aged 55-70 years with COVID-19, enrolled during active disease. The chain uses TRBV6-2 or TRBV6-3 and TRBJ1-2, with 11 bases aligning to TRBD1. Input material: peripheral blood. The CDR3 DNA sequence: TGTGCCAGCAGTTACAAAAAAAGAAAGTTGCCGGGACAGGGGGGTGGCTACACCTTC. It codes for CASSYKKRKLPGQGGGYTF.